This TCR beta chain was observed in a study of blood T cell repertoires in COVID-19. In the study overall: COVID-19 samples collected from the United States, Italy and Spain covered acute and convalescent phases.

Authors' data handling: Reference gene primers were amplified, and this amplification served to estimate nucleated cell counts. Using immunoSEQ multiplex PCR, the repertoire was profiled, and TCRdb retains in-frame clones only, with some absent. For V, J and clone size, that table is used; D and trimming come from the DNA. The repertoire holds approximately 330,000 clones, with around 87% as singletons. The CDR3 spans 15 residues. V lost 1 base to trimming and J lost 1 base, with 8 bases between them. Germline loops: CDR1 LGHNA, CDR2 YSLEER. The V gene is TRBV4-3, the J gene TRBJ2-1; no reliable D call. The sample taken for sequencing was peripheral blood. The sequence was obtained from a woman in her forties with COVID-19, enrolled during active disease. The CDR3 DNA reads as TGCGCCAGCAGCCAAGCGATAGTTTCCTACAATGAGCAGTTCTTC. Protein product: CASSQAIVSYNEQFF.